What follows describes a single T cell receptor beta chain. Its antigen is unidentified. Isolated per sample were at least 6 million PBMCs. Next came a second PCR, run for roughly 6 to 11 cycles, which used a sample-barcoded 5' primer along with a J-beta primer mix. Carrying 12 random nucleotides, a template-switch adaptor labeled each individual cDNA molecule. One entry per CDR3 protein, called by TCRdb with MiXCR from the 5' RACE reads. The sample consists of over 1,500,000 distinct CDR3 sequences, around half of them appearing once. The germline gives CDR1 LGHNA, CDR2 YSLEER. V shed 6 bases, J shed 0 bases, and the junction held 7 bases outside the gene matches. The CDR3 sequence is 16 residues long. The source of the sample is a study of blood T cells in healthy people across ages. Broader study findings: PBMCs went unsorted, and a conclusive naive versus antigen-experienced comparison was therefore prevented. When set beside aged donors, long-lived donors presented more naive CD4+ cells and higher diversity.

This sequence originates from a woman aged 40 to 50 in good health. The chain couples TRBV4-3 to TRBJ2-2; 7 bases match TRBD2. Sequencing was done on a sample of blood. CDR3 coding DNA: TGCGCCAGCAGTCTCCAGCGGGGAACGAACACCGGGGAGCTGTTTTTT. As protein: CASSLQRGTNTGELFF.